The 19 T cell receptor beta chains given below trace back to one sample, sequenced in a study of blood T cell repertoires in COVID-19. The method was immunoSEQ multiplex PCR; TCRdb's version includes in-frame clones alone and lacks a portion of them. This sample has 98,000 or so clones, with approximately 86% found just once. Sequencing was carried out using peripheral blood. The receptor source for this set is a woman aged 55 to 70 in a cohort sampled during active or convalescent COVID-19.

This clone was counted between two and nine times. The chain links TRBV20-1 to TRBJ1-2; D gene uncertain. Germline loops: CDR1 DFQATT, CDR2 SNEGSKA (reference sequence). CDR3 size: 13 residues. V lost 3 bases and J lost 0, with 8 bases in between. CDR3 in amino acids: CSASGSTNYGYTF. CDR3 nucleotide sequence: TGCAGTGCTAGTGGGAGTACTAACTATGGCTACACCTTC.

This sequence joins TRBV7-3 and TRBJ2-5; D is perhaps TRBD2 (6 bases). This CDR3 region has 13 residues. Germline-derived CDR1 and CDR2 are SGHTA and FQGTGA. Trimming cost V 1 base and J 3 bases, with 6 bases left between them. CDR3 DNA sequence: TGTGCCAGCAGCTTAAGCGGGAAAGAGACCCAGTACTTC. Translating it yields CASSLSGKETQYF.

The chain is built from TRBV5-4 and TRBJ1-6; the D is unclear. The CDR3 contains 15 residues. Trimming shortened V by 0 bases and J by 0 bases, and 4 bases separated the two germline ends. CDR1 is SGHNT and CDR2 is YYREEE in the germline V gene (reference sequence). Written as DNA, the CDR3 is TGTGCCAGCAGCTTGGGTAGCTCCTATAATTCACCCCTCCACTTT. It yields the protein CASSLGSSYNSPLHF.

The genes are TRBV5-6 and TRBJ2-7; weak D call: TRBD2 (6 bases). This CDR3 contains 13 residues. CDR1 SGHDT and CDR2 YYEEEE come from the germline V gene. Between the trimmed V and J ends, which lost 3 bases and 2 bases, there was a span of 9 bases. CDR3 nucleotides: TGTGCCAGCAGCTCGGGAGTCGCCTACGAGCAGTACTTC. Translation gives CASSSGVAYEQYF.

Written as DNA, the CDR3 is TGCGCCAGCAGCTCGACAGGGTCCTACGAGCAGTACTTC. This codes for CASSSTGSYEQYF. The chain carries TRBV5-1 and TRBJ2-7; 7 positions match TRBD1. V shed 3 bases, J shed 1 base, and the junction held 1 base outside the gene matches. In germline, CDR1 is SGHRS, CDR2 YFSETQ. CDR3 size: 13 residues.

The chain combines TRBV29-1 with TRBJ1-4; a possible D gene is TRBD1 (6 bases). This CDR3 has 11 amino acids. V lost 3 bases and J lost 8, with 7 bases in between. CDR1 and CDR2 from the germline V gene are SQVTM and ANQGSEA. The DNA of the CDR3 is TGCAGCGTTGACCAGGGGGAAAAACTGTTTTTT. Amino acid sequence: CSVDQGEKLFF.

This sequence joins TRBV5-6 and TRBJ1-5; D perhaps matches TRBD1 (6 bases). The germline V gene encodes CDR1 SGHDT and CDR2 YYEEEE. The CDR3 contains 17 residues. V lost 3 bases, J lost 2 bases, and 18 bases lay in between. For the CDR3, the DNA is TGTGCCAGCAGCTACCTCGGGGGGCAGGGTCGCAATCAGCCCCAGCATTTT. Its protein product is CASSYLGGQGRNQPQHF.

The rearrangement joins TRBV7-9 to TRBJ2-7; TRBD2 agrees at 7 bases. V lost 3 bases and J lost 5; bases outside the gene matches: 7. Germline V lookup: CDR1 SEHNR, CDR2 FQNEAQ (reference sequence). The CDR3 totals 14 residues. The CDR3 bases are TGTGCCAGCAGCTTCGGCGGGAGCGTCCACGAGCAGTACTTC. Amino acid sequence: CASSFGGSVHEQYF.

The V and J genes are TRBV12-3 or TRBV12-4 and TRBJ2-5; D is uncertain. V lost 8 bases and J 0 bases, leaving 7 bases between the germline ends. This CDR3 comprises 12 residues. The CDR3 loop reads CASSQYQETQYF. The DNA of the CDR3 is TGTGCCAGCTCACAGTACCAAGAGACCCAGTACTTC.

This rearrangement joins TRBV29-1 to TRBJ2-5; unclear D gene. Germline CDR1 is SQVTM and CDR2 is ANQGSEA. The CDR3 has 13 residues. V lost 3 bases, J lost 4 bases, and 12 bases lay in between. The CDR3 protein is CSVDKGGRETQYF. Written as DNA, the CDR3 is TGCAGCGTTGATAAAGGTGGGCGAGAGACCCAGTACTTC.

This clone is a singleton in its sample. The CDR3 region is CASSHTGGGGGYTF. Written as DNA, the CDR3 is TGCGCCAGCAGCCATACAGGGGGTGGGGGTGGCTACACCTTC. V gene TRBV4-1 combines with J gene TRBJ1-2, with 8 bases matching TRBD1. Losses at the gene ends were 3 bases for V and 7 bases for J; bases not matched to a gene: 7. The germline V gene encodes CDR1 MGHRA and CDR2 YSYEKL. The length of the CDR3 is 14 residues.

The V call is TRBV2, the J call TRBJ1-5, with D possibly being TRBD1 (5 bases). Germline V gene data show CDR1 as SNHLY and CDR2 as FYNNEI. The CDR3 covers 11 residues. V lost 5 bases, J lost 10 bases, and 9 bases lay in between. This CDR3 reads CASSSQGPQHF. As DNA, the CDR3 is TGTGCCAGCAGTTCCCAGGGCCCCCAGCATTTT.

A single count supports this clone. DNA for the CDR3: TGTGCCAGCAGCTTGTTGCGGGGGGGCCTGGGGACAGATACGCAGTATTTT. Residues: CASSLLRGGLGTDTQYF. The chain employs TRBV5-4 and TRBJ2-3; TRBD2 matches at 9 bases. Germline V gives CDR1 SGHNT, CDR2 YYREEE (reference sequence). V lost 1 base and J lost 3; bases outside the gene matches: 9. The CDR3 runs 17 residues.

The chain combines TRBV5-1 with TRBJ1-4; the D gene is possibly TRBD1 (5 bases). The CDR3 runs to 13 residues. Germline V lookup: CDR1 SGHRS, CDR2 YFSETQ. Trimming pared 4 bases from V and 7 bases from J, leaving 11 bases between. The CDR3 loop reads CASSTAGREKLFF. CDR3 bases: TGCGCCAGCAGCACAGCAGGGCGTGAAAAACTGTTTTTT. Drawing the rest from reference TRBV5-1 and TRBJ1-4, the complete variable domain is KAGVTQTPRYLIKTRGQQVTLSCSPISGHRSVSWYQQTPGQGLQFLFEYFSETQRNKGNFPGRFSGRQFSNSRSEMNVSTLELGDSALYLCASSTAGREKLFFGSGTQLSVL.

The rearrangement uses TRBV18 and TRBJ2-5; D is possibly TRBD1 (6 bases). The CDR3 is 15 amino acids. Germline-derived CDR1 and CDR2 are KGHSH and LQKENI. The V end lost 1 base, the J end lost 2 bases, and 11 bases lay between the germline ends. Here the CDR3 DNA reads TGTGCCAGCTCACCACTCTCGGACAGTCAAGAGACCCAGTACTTC. This gives the protein CASSPLSDSQETQYF.

This clone was observed a few times. The gene calls are TRBV28 and TRBJ1-1; maybe TRBD1 (5 bases). Germline values: CDR1 MDHEN, CDR2 SYDVKM. This CDR3 comprises 15 residues. Deletions cut 4 bases from V and 4 bases from J, with 16 bases between. CDR3 residues: CASSSTDSLITEAFF. The CDR3 DNA reads TGTGCCAGCAGTTCTACCGACAGCTTAATCACTGAAGCTTTCTTT.

This clone was seen a single time. The rearrangement uses TRBV27 and TRBJ1-5; 9 bases are a match to TRBD1. Germline V CDR1 and CDR2: MNHEY, SMNVEV (reference sequence). The V segment lost 0 bases and the J segment 7 bases; nucleotides outside the gene matches: 7. The CDR3 covers 16 residues. The DNA of the CDR3 is TGTGCCAGCAGTTTATCTGTATGGGACAGGGACCAGCCCCAGCATTTT. Translating it yields CASSLSVWDRDQPQHF.

The chain combines TRBV10-3 with TRBJ2-7; tentatively, D is TRBD1 (6 bases). Germline assignment: CDR1 ENHRY and CDR2 SYGVKD. V lost 6 bases and J 3 bases, leaving 18 bases between the germline ends. The CDR3 covers 15 residues. In nucleotides, the CDR3 is TGTGCCATCAGCCGGGACAACGGAGCCTTCTACGAGCAGTACTTC. Residues: CAISRDNGAFYEQYF.

The rearrangement links TRBV4-2 to TRBJ1-6; D gene ambiguous. CDR1 is LGHNA and CDR2 is YNFKEQ in the germline V gene. With 4 bases removed from V and 3 bases from J, the gap between germline ends came to 13 bases. The CDR3 totals 16 residues. CDR3 protein: CASSPSHGNYNSPLHF. CDR3 bases: TGTGCCAGCAGCCCGAGTCACGGGAACTATAATTCACCCCTCCACTTT.